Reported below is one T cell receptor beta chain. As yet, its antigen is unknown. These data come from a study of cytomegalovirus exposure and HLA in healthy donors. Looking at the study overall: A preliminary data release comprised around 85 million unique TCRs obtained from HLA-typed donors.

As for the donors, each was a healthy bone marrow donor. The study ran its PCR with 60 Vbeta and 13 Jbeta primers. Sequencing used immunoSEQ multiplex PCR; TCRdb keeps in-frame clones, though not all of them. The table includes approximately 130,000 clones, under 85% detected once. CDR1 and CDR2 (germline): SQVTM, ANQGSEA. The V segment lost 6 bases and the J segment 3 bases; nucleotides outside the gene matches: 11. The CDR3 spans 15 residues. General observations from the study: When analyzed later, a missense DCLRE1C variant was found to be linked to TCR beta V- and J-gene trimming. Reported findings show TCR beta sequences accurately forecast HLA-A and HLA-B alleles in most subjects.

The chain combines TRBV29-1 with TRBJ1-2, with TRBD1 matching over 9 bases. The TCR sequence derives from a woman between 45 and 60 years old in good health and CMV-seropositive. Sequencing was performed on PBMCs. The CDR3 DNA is TGCAGCGTCCAATCCGGGACAGGGAAAGACTATGGCTACACCTTC. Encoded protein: CSVQSGTGKDYGYTF.